This TCR beta chain was retrieved from a study of T cell responses to AZD1222 COVID-19 vaccine. General observations from the study: Spike-specific TCRs gained breadth and depth after people received two AZD1222 doses. White British ancestry dominated among donors, who included more females, and clonal diversity was possibly underestimated.

Notes on this clone: Its specificity is unknown.

The germline V gene has CDR1 WSHSY and CDR2 SAAADI. The CDR3 length is 14 residues. V lost 6 bases, J lost 2 bases, and 5 bases stayed unmatched. Sequencing was performed with immunoSEQ multiplex PCR; in TCRdb, only in-frame clones are kept and a portion is missing. Of over 110,000 clones in the sample, roughly 88% were seen once. The sample here was peripheral blood, taken 28 days after the second AZD1222 dose. The chain employs TRBV10-2 and TRBJ2-3, with TRBD2 matching 7 bases. The sequence derives from an adult who received the AZD1222 COVID-19 vaccine. CDR3 residues: CASREAGATDTQYF. The CDR3 DNA follows: TGCGCCAGCAGGGAGGCGGGAGCCACAGATACGCAGTATTTT.